The 10 T cell receptor beta chains below all came from one sample that was sequenced in a study of OX40 agonist ivuxolimab in advanced cancers. Profiling relied on immunoSEQ multiplex PCR, and the TCRdb table lists in-frame clones only, not all of them. This sample yields 55,000 to 75,000 clones, of which 85% are seen a single time; roughly 4% belongs to the top ten. This material consisted of CD4+ or CD8+ T cells sorted from blood, taken in a trial of the OX40 agonist ivuxolimab. The receptors were gathered from an adult with an advanced solid tumor such as melanoma, head and neck, liver or kidney cancer.

V is TRBV2 and J is TRBJ2-4; D ambiguous. Germline-derived CDR1 and CDR2 are SNHLY and FYNNEI. This CDR3 is built from 13 residues. Trimming cost V 0 bases and J 4 bases, with 4 bases left between them. CDR3 residues: CASSEALKNIQYF. The CDR3 DNA is TGTGCCAGCAGTGAAGCTTTGAAAAACATTCAGTACTTC.

The CDR3 region has the DNA TGTGCCAGCAGCTTTAGGATGCACGAGCAGTACTTC. The encoded protein is CASSFRMHEQYF. The V and J genes are TRBV28 and TRBJ2-7; unclear D gene. The V end lost 6 bases, the J end lost 5 bases, and 11 bases lay between the germline ends. CDR3 length: 12 amino acids. Germline-derived CDR1 and CDR2 are MDHEN and SYDVKM.

The CDR3 is CASSRNSLSGYTF. CDR3 nucleotide sequence: TGCGCCAGCAGCCGAAACTCCCTGAGTGGCTACACCTTC. The chain is built from TRBV5-1 and TRBJ1-2; D uncertain. Between the trimmed V and J ends, which lost 4 bases and 7 bases, there was a span of 14 bases. This CDR3 is 13 amino acids long. Germline CDR1 is SGHRS and CDR2 is YFSETQ.

The chain joins TRBV6-1 to TRBJ1-5, with D unresolved. The CDR3 spans 12 residues. V was cut by 8 bases and J by 11 bases, with 16 bases left in between. CDR1 and CDR2 from the germline V gene are MNHNS and SASEGT. The DNA for the CDR3 is TGTGCCAGCTCAGAGGGTCCAGTGTCCCAGCATTTT. Translation gives CASSEGPVSQHF.

The chain uses TRBV27 and TRBJ2-5; D tentatively fits TRBD1 or TRBD2 (6 bases each). Germline-derived CDR1 and CDR2 are MNHEY and SMNVEV (reference sequence). The CDR3 loop spans 13 amino acids. Between the trimmed V and J ends, which lost 6 bases and 1 base, there was a span of 9 bases. The CDR3 sequence: CASSGGFQETQYF. The CDR3 DNA sequence: TGTGCCAGCAGCGGGGGCTTCCAAGAGACCCAGTACTTC.

The chain joins TRBV30 to TRBJ2-7; TRBD1 matches at 7 bases. V lost 4 bases and J lost 2; bases outside the gene matches: 14. This CDR3 has 16 residues. Germline values: CDR1 GTSNPN, CDR2 SVGIG (reference sequence). The CDR3: CAWTGTAKGFAYEQYF. The CDR3 DNA reads as TGTGCCTGGACTGGGACAGCAAAAGGCTTTGCCTACGAGCAGTACTTC.

The gene calls are TRBV6-5 and TRBJ1-4; D perhaps matches TRBD1 (5 bases). Per the germline V gene, CDR1 is MNHEY and CDR2 is SVGAGI. The V end was cut by 6 bases, the J end by 0 bases, with 8 bases between. This CDR3 spans 14 amino acids. The chain's CDR3 is CASRPTATNEKLFF. The CDR3 region has the DNA TGTGCCAGCAGGCCGACAGCAACTAATGAAAAACTGTTTTTT.

The rearrangement joins TRBV6-4 to TRBJ2-1; D is perhaps TRBD2 (6 bases). Deletions cut 6 bases from V and 0 bases from J, with 12 bases between. CDR1 and CDR2 from the germline V gene are MRHNA and SNTAGT. The CDR3 spans 15 residues. CDR3: CASSRERSSYNEQFF. As DNA, the CDR3 is TGTGCCAGCAGCCGGGAGCGGAGCTCCTACAATGAGCAGTTCTTC.

The V call is TRBV5-1, the J call TRBJ2-5, with TRBD1 as a possible D gene (5 bases). CDR3 length: 14 amino acids. V was trimmed by 0 bases and J by 5 bases, leaving 11 bases between them. The V gene's germline CDR1 is SGHRS and CDR2 YFSETQ. This chain's CDR3 is CASSLAGIQETQYF. In nucleotides, the CDR3 is TGCGCCAGCAGCTTGGCAGGGATCCAGGAGACCCAGTACTTC.

The chain carries TRBV7-9 and TRBJ2-1, with D possibly being TRBD1 (6 bases). The V end was cut by 0 bases, the J end by 5 bases, with 8 bases between. This CDR3 has 14 residues. Per germline, CDR1 SEHNR and CDR2 FQNEAQ (reference sequence). The CDR3 sequence: CASSLAGANNEQFF. In DNA, the CDR3 is TGTGCCAGCAGCTTAGCGGGGGCCAACAATGAGCAGTTCTTC.